This T cell receptor (beta chain) comes out of a study of CD8+ T cells in alopecia areata. In germline, CDR1 is MNHEY, CDR2 SMNVEV (reference sequence). Trimming pared 5 bases from V and 6 bases from J, leaving 20 bases between. The CDR3 runs 16 residues. RNA was isolated and reverse transcribed to cDNA, the sequencing template. TCRdb keeps only in-frame clones here, not all; method: immunoSEQ multiplex PCR. The table records 150,000 or so clones, less than 70% of them present only once. The study's findings and limits: With tofacitinib ongoing, many expanded lesional clones persisted in both scalp and blood.

The treatment here: oral pan-JAK inhibitor, 5-10 mg twice daily. Comments on this clone: The target antigen is unknown.

V usage is TRBV27 and J usage is TRBJ1-5; the D is unclear. The source material was CD8+ T cells sorted from blood, sampled at week 4, from a patient treated with tofacitinib. This receptor was obtained from a human donor with alopecia areata. In DNA form, the CDR3 reads TGTGCCAGCAGTCCCGGGCGTTTGAACCGGGGTCAGCCCCAGCATTTT. It codes for CASSPGRLNRGQPQHF.